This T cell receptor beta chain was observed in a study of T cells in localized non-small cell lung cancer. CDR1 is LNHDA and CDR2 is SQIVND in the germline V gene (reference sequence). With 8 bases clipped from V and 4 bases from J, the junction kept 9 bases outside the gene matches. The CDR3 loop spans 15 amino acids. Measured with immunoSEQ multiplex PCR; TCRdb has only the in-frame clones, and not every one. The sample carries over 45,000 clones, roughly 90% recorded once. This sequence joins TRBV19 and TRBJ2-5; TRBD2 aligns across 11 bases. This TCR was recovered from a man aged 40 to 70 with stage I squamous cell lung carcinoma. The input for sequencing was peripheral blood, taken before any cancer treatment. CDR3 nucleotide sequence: TGTGCCAGTGGGACTAGCGGTCCTCGGGGAGAGACCCAGTACTTC. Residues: CASGTSGPRGETQYF.